Given below is one T cell receptor beta chain in context. The data were produced by immunoSEQ multiplex PCR, yet TCRdb's version contains in-frame clones alone and is incomplete. The sample has hundreds of thousands of clones; about 88% are singletons. Germline CDR1 reads MNHEY; CDR2 reads SVGAGI. The CDR3 runs to 15 residues. Trimming cost V 5 bases and J 3 bases, with 14 bases left between them. The entry originates in a study of blood T cell repertoires in COVID-19. The genes are TRBV6-5 and TRBJ2-4, with D maybe TRBD2 (5 bases). The sequencing sample was made of peripheral blood. This sequence was found in a middle-aged woman who had recovered from COVID-19. The DNA for the CDR3 is TGTGCCAGCAGTCTTAGCCACGGGGACAAAAACATTCAGTACTTC. Protein product: CASSLSHGDKNIQYF.